This T cell receptor (beta chain) was recorded in a study of T-cell memory formation after mild COVID-19. In its sample, this clonotype was seen many times. The V and J ends lost 3 bases and 7 bases respectively, with 9 bases between them. The CDR3 consists of 12 residues. One entry per CDR3 protein results from TCRdb running MiXCR on the 5' RACE reads. Of 15,000 to 20,000 distinct CDR3 sequences detected, approximately 23% appear once; the ten largest clones hold 60%. The sample taken for sequencing was PBMCs or a T cell subset sorted from them (not recorded which). The chain recombines TRBV12-3 or TRBV12-4 with TRBJ1-2, with a tentative D call TRBD1 (6 bases). The sequence was obtained from a man younger than 30 who had mild COVID-19 (a few samples of this study predate the infection). Cell type and time point are not known. The CDR3 loop reads CASSFYRVGYTF. DNA for the CDR3: TGTGCCAGCAGTTTCTACAGGGTTGGCTACACCTTC.